This T cell receptor (beta chain) was identified during a study of blood T cell repertoires in COVID-19. On the study more broadly: Acute and convalescent COVID-19 samples came from the United States, Italy and Spain. The cDNA or gDNA used as material had been derived from T cells, B-cell-depleted T cells, or PBMCs.

This CDR3 comprises 16 residues. V lost 2 bases and J lost 6, with 18 bases in between. CDR1 is SGHNT and CDR2 is YYREEE in the germline V gene (reference sequence). Under the authors' procedure: Estimation of nucleated cell counts relied on the amplification of reference gene primers. Sequencing used immunoSEQ multiplex PCR; TCRdb keeps in-frame clones, though not all of them. V and J calls and clone size are those listed in that table; D and trimming were worked out from the DNA. This table holds over 250,000 clones, 83% found once. The sequence was collected from a woman aged 50 to 60 who had recovered from COVID-19. Sequenced sample: peripheral blood. V is TRBV5-4 and J is TRBJ2-1; D is undetermined. CDR3 nucleotides: TGTGCCAGCAGCTTTGAAGGCCAGGTTCGCCCCAATGAGCAGTTCTTC. This gives the protein CASSFEGQVRPNEQFF.